This passage covers 10 T cell receptor beta chains from one sample sequenced in a study of blood T cell repertoires in COVID-19. Method: immunoSEQ multiplex PCR; TCRdb's copy keeps in-frame clones and lacks some. Of around 99,000 clones detected, around 89% appear once; the ten largest clones hold around 7%. Sample: peripheral blood. The receptors derive from a man between 45 and 60 years old with active or convalescent COVID-19.

V gene TRBV6-2 or TRBV6-3 combines with J gene TRBJ2-3; 12 bases map to TRBD2. Germline V CDR1 and CDR2: MNHEY, SVGEGT. The length of the CDR3 is 16 residues. J was trimmed by 6 bases and V by 6 bases; bases with no gene match: 10. In DNA, the CDR3 is TGTGCCAGCAGCTCTACCCTAGCGGGAGGGGAGGATACGCAGTATTTT. It specifies CASSSTLAGGEDTQYF.

This sequence joins TRBV30 and TRBJ1-2, with D unresolved. Per germline, CDR1 GTSNPN and CDR2 SVGIG (reference sequence). This CDR3 spans 12 amino acids. V gave up 3 bases and J gave up 7 bases, with 12 bases separating them. The CDR3 is CAWSDGRSGYTF. The CDR3 DNA follows: TGTGCCTGGAGCGATGGGAGGAGTGGCTACACCTTC.

The chain joins TRBV6-5 to TRBJ2-1, with 10 bases that match TRBD2. After removal of 0 bases from V and 7 bases from J, the junction contained 6 bases not matched to a gene. The CDR3 has 16 amino acids. Germline V gene sequence: CDR1 MNHEY, CDR2 SVGAGI. The CDR3 sequence: CASSYSMALAGNEQFF. CDR3 DNA sequence: TGTGCCAGCAGTTACTCGATGGCACTAGCGGGAAATGAGCAGTTCTTC.

This clone was seen a few times. The rearrangement uses TRBV28 and TRBJ1-4, with 9 bases aligning to TRBD1. Per the germline V gene, CDR1 is MDHEN and CDR2 is SYDVKM. V shed 6 bases, J shed 0 bases, and the junction held 8 bases outside the gene matches. CDR3 length: 17 amino acids. The CDR3 here is CASRRQGGLATNEKLFF. In nucleotides, the CDR3 is TGTGCCAGCAGAAGACAGGGGGGACTTGCAACTAATGAAAAACTGTTTTTT.

CDR3 sequence reads: CASSLVSRGAAYNEQFF. The DNA of the CDR3 is TGTGCCAGCAGCTTAGTCTCTCGGGGAGCCGCCTACAATGAGCAGTTCTTC. The chain couples TRBV7-6 to TRBJ2-1; D might be TRBD2 (5 bases). CDR1 is SGHVS and CDR2 is FNYEAQ in the germline V gene. The CDR3 covers 17 residues. V was trimmed by 1 base and J by 2 bases, leaving 15 bases between them.

The chain couples TRBV7-9 to TRBJ2-2, with D tentatively TRBD2 (5 bases). The CDR3 is made up of 10 amino acids. CDR1 is SEHNR, CDR2 FQNEAQ, per germline (reference sequence). With 6 bases removed from V and 13 bases from J, the gap between germline ends came to 9 bases. CDR3 nucleotide sequence: TGTGCCAGCAGTACCGCGGGGCTGTTTTTT. It is translated as CASSTAGLFF.

The chain joins TRBV5-8 to TRBJ1-4; the match to TRBD1 covers 9 bases. V was clipped by 4 bases and J by 3 bases; unmatched bases: 4. From germline, CDR1 is SGHTS and CDR2 YDEGEE. This CDR3 spans 15 amino acids. The CDR3 sequence: CASSGRDRANEKLFF. In nucleotides, the CDR3 is TGTGCCAGCAGCGGGCGGGACAGGGCTAATGAAAAACTGTTTTTT.

V usage is TRBV9 and J usage is TRBJ2-3; 7 bases line up with TRBD2. The CDR3 totals 16 residues. The germline V gene has CDR1 SGDLS and CDR2 YYNGEE. The trim removed 0 bases at V and 4 bases at J, leaving 8 bases unmatched. The CDR3 DNA follows: TGTGCCAGCAGCGTAGTAAGCGGGGCGGGTCCAGATACGCAGTATTTT. This translates into CASSVVSGAGPDTQYF.

The rearrangement uses TRBV7-8 and TRBJ2-7; weak D call: TRBD1 (5 bases). This CDR3 has 15 amino acids. Trimming left V 5 bases short and J 3 bases short, with 17 bases between. The germline V gene has CDR1 SGHVS and CDR2 FQNEAQ. The chain's CDR3 is CASSPTLPGYYEQYF. The CDR3 DNA reads as TGTGCCAGCAGCCCTACCTTGCCAGGGTACTACGAGCAGTACTTC.

The chain recombines TRBV15 with TRBJ2-1; 8 bases match TRBD2. Germline lookup yields CDR1 LNHNV and CDR2 YYDKDF (reference sequence). The length of the CDR3 is 14 residues. Trimming cost V 3 bases and J 5 bases; bases outside gene matches: 3. The DNA for the CDR3 is TGTGCCACCAGCAGCGGGAGGGCAGACAATGAGCAGTTCTTC. This translates into CATSSGRADNEQFF.